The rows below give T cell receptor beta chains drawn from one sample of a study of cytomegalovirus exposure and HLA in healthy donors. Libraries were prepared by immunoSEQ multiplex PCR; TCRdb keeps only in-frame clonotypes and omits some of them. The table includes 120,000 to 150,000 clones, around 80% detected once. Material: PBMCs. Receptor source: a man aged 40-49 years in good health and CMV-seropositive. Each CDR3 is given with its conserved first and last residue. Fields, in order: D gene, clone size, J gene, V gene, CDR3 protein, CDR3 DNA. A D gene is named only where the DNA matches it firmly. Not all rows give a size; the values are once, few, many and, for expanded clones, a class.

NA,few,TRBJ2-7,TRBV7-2,CASSSPREQYF,TGTGCCAGCAGCTCCCCACGGGAGCAGTACTTC
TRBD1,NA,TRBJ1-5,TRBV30,CAWRTGGRSNQPQHF,TGTGCCTGGAGAACAGGGGGCAGGAGCAATCAGCCCCAGCATTTT
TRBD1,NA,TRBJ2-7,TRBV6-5,CASSYGVGTGGKEQYF,TGTGCCAGCAGTTACGGGGTCGGGACAGGGGGCAAAGAGCAGTACTTC
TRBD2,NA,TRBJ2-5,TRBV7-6,CASSSDSKLAQTQYF,TGTGCCAGCAGCTCCGACTCCAAACTAGCGCAGACCCAGTACTTC
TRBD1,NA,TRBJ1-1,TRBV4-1,CASSPKGAVNTEAFF,TGCGCCAGCAGCCCCAAGGGGGCGGTGAACACTGAAGCTTTCTTT
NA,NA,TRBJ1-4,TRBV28,CASRPPTGPSPSTNEKLFF,TGTGCCAGCAGACCACCTACAGGGCCCTCGCCCTCAACTAATGAAAAACTGTTTTTT
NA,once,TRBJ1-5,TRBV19,CASSIGVRSLNQPQHF,TGTGCCAGTAGTATAGGAGTAAGGAGCCTCAATCAGCCCCAGCATTTT
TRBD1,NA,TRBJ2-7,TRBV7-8,CASSRSGDRSSYEQYF,TGTGCCAGCAGCAGGTCAGGGGACAGGAGCTCCTACGAGCAGTACTTC
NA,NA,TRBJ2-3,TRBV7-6,CASSSGQTRDTQYF,TGTGCCAGCAGCTCCGGACAGACCAGGGATACGCAGTATTTT
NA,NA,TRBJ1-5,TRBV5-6,CASSLQAASTNQPQHF,TGTGCCAGCAGCTTGCAAGCGGCCAGCACTAATCAGCCCCAGCATTTT
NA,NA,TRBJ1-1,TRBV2,CASELNTEAFF,TGTGCCAGCGAGTTGAACACTGAAGCTTTCTTT
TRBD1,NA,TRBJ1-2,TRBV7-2,CASSLAVTGPFYGYTF,TGTGCCAGCAGCTTAGCGGTGACAGGGCCCTTCTATGGCTACACCTTC
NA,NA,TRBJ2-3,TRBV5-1,CASTTRAGVLTDTQYF,TGCGCCAGCACCACGAGGGCAGGGGTTCTCACAGATACGCAGTATTTT
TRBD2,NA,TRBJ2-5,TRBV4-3,CASSQDWSSGGTQETQYF,TGCGCCAGCAGCCAAGATTGGAGTAGCGGGGGGACCCAAGAGACCCAGTACTTC
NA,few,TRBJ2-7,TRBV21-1,CASSRISTGRDYEQYF,TGTGCCAGCAGCAGAATCTCGACAGGCCGGGACTACGAGCAGTACTTC
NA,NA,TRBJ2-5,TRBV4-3,CASSQGLTVAETQYF,TGCGCCAGCAGCCAAGGGTTGACAGTCGCGGAGACCCAGTACTTC
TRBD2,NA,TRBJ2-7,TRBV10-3,CAISSGTSGSYEQYF,TGTGCCATCAGTTCCGGGACTAGCGGCTCCTACGAGCAGTACTTC
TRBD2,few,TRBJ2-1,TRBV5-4,CASSLESGRADEQFF,TGTGCCAGCAGCTTGGAAAGCGGGAGGGCCGATGAGCAGTTCTTC
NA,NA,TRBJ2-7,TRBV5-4,CASSPRQEIPSYEQYF,TGTGCCAGCAGCCCTAGACAGGAGATTCCCAGTTACGAGCAGTACTTC
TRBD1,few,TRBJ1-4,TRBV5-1,CASSLGGTGGEKLFF,TGCGCCAGCAGCTTGGGGGGCACAGGGGGAGAAAAACTGTTTTTT
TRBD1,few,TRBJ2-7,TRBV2,CASRYETGGFSYEQYF,TGTGCCAGCAGATACGAGACAGGGGGCTTCTCCTACGAGCAGTACTTC
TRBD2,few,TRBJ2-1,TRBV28,CASTLSAGGLRGEQFF,TGTGCCAGCACCCTTTCCGCGGGGGGGCTGAGGGGTGAGCAGTTCTTC
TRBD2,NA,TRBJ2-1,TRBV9,CASSGGEGSYNEQFF,TGTGCCAGCAGCGGAGGGGAGGGAAGTTACAATGAGCAGTTCTTC
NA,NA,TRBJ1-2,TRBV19,CASSVSGVYGYTF,TGTGCCAGTAGCGTCAGCGGTGTCTATGGCTACACCTTC
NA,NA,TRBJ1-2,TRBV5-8,CASSIQGFYGYTF,TGTGCCAGCAGCATACAGGGCTTCTATGGCTACACCTTC
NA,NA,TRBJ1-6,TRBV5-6,CASSLQGAGNSPLHF,TGTGCCAGCAGCTTACAGGGAGCTGGGAATTCACCCCTCCACTTT
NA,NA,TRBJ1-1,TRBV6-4,CASRELGANQGNTEAFF,TGTGCCAGCAGGGAATTAGGGGCTAATCAAGGTAACACTGAAGCTTTCTTT
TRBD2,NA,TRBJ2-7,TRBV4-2,CASSLGRGDEQYF,TGTGCCAGCAGCCTGGGCCGGGGGGACGAGCAGTACTTC